Listed below are T cell receptor beta chains from one sample, sequenced in a study of response to subunit inactivated influenza vaccine. TCRdb itself ran the RT-PCR reads through MiXCR, one entry per CDR3 protein. The sample has 630,000 or so distinct CDR3 sequences, around 14% seen once; the top ten hold around a tenth. The source was PBMCs from blood, collected about 12 days after vaccination. The origin of the receptors is a man aged 50 to 60 who received an inactivated influenza vaccine. Both conserved end residues are part of each CDR3. The D gene is left open where the match is weak. Clone size appears in some rows only: once, few, many, or a class for an expanded clone.

clone_size | j_call | v_call | d_call | cdr3_aa | cdr3_nt
few | TRBJ2-1 | TRBV3-1 | - | CASSQEGVNEQFF | TGTGCCAGCAGCCAAGAGGGAGTGAATGAGCAGTTCTTC
- | TRBJ2-3 | TRBV7-9 | - | CASSLEGLGDTQYF | TGTGCCAGCAGCTTAGAGGGTCTCGGAGATACGCAGTATTTT
- | TRBJ1-5 | TRBV6-5 | TRBD1 | CASSYSWGTAQPQHF | TGTGCCAGCAGTTACTCATGGGGGACAGCTCAGCCCCAGCATTTT
few | TRBJ2-7 | TRBV6-1 | TRBD2 | CASRGRMGLAGEQYF | TGTGCCAGCAGGGGGAGAATGGGACTAGCGGGGGAGCAGTACTTC
few | TRBJ2-1 | TRBV11-2 | TRBD2 | CASSAGWGLAKMDEQFF | TGTGCCAGCAGCGCCGGGTGGGGACTAGCTAAGATGGATGAGCAGTTCTTC
many | TRBJ1-1 | TRBV12-3/TRBV12-4 | TRBD1 | CASSSHRGRTEAFF | TGTGCCAGCAGTTCCCACAGGGGGCGGACTGAAGCTTTCTTT
few | TRBJ2-3 | TRBV20-1 | - | CSARVGATFTDTQYF | TGCAGTGCAAGAGTGGGGGCCACCTTCACAGATACGCAGTATTTT
- | TRBJ2-5 | TRBV11-1 | - | CASSSPWMKRETQYF | TGTGCCAGCAGCTCACCGTGGATGAAACGAGAGACCCAGTACTTC
- | TRBJ1-2 | TRBV5-1 | TRBD1 | CASSPGQPRTHYGYTF | TGCGCCAGCAGCCCGGGACAGCCGAGAACTCACTATGGCTACACCTTC
- | TRBJ2-7 | TRBV6-4 | - | CASSPDGEISYEQYF | TGTGCCAGCAGCCCGGACGGGGAAATTTCCTACGAGCAGTACTTC
few | TRBJ2-3 | TRBV25-1 | TRBD2 | CASKEAGGFTDTQYF | TGTGCCTCAAAGGAAGCGGGGGGATTCACAGATACGCAGTATTTT
few | TRBJ1-5 | TRBV20-1 | - | CSAYPAGMHQPQHF | TGCAGTGCTTACCCGGCAGGGATGCATCAGCCCCAGCATTTT
few | TRBJ2-1 | TRBV20-1 | - | CSARHRNNEQFF | TGCAGTGCTAGGCACCGAAACAATGAGCAGTTCTTC
few | TRBJ1-5 | TRBV20-1 | TRBD1 | CSARTRGLFGNQPQHF | TGCAGTGCTAGAACCAGGGGGCTTTTTGGCAATCAGCCCCAGCATTTT
few | TRBJ2-3 | TRBV7-2 | - | CASSFPESLTDTQYF | TGTGCCAGCAGCTTCCCCGAGTCCCTCACAGATACGCAGTATTTT
- | TRBJ2-2 | TRBV7-2 | - | CASSWGQGLNTGELFF | TGTGCCAGCAGCTGGGGGCAGGGTTTGAACACCGGGGAGCTGTTTTTT
few | TRBJ2-1 | TRBV29-1 | TRBD2 | CSVRMLAGKQFF | TGCAGCGTGAGGATGCTAGCGGGGAAGCAGTTCTTC
few | TRBJ2-2 | TRBV7-2 | TRBD2 | CASSPPLAGTGELFF | TGTGCCAGCAGCCCACCACTAGCGGGGACCGGGGAGCTGTTTTTT
many | TRBJ2-5 | TRBV24-1 | TRBD2 | CATSDFRLAAGLNQETQYF | TGTGCCACCAGTGATTTCCGGCTAGCGGCAGGGTTGAACCAAGAGACCCAGTACTTC
- | TRBJ1-5 | TRBV4-1 | TRBD1 | CASSQGGQGLLLYSNQPQHF | TGCGCCAGCAGCCAAGGGGGACAGGGCCTCCTTTTATATAGCAATCAGCCCCAGCATTTT
many | TRBJ2-2 | TRBV18 | TRBD1 | CASSPRQGSGELFF | TGTGCCAGCTCACCTCGACAGGGATCCGGGGAGCTGTTTTTT
few | TRBJ1-2 | TRBV5-1 | - | CASSTVGDYGYTF | TGCGCCAGCAGCACCGTAGGGGACTATGGCTACACCTTC
- | TRBJ2-3 | TRBV11-2 | TRBD1 | CASSWDRGRDTQYF | TGTGCCAGCAGCTGGGACAGGGGCAGAGATACGCAGTATTTT
few | TRBJ2-1 | TRBV6-1 | TRBD1 | CASRTAGGGSPKYNEQFF | TGTGCCAGCAGGACCGCAGGGGGCGGGTCCCCGAAATACAATGAGCAGTTCTTC
- | TRBJ1-6 | TRBV12-3/TRBV12-4 | - | CASSAGRLSSYNSPLHF | TGTGCCAGCAGCGCGGGGCGGCTCAGCTCCTATAATTCACCCCTCCACTTT
few | TRBJ2-7 | TRBV12-3/TRBV12-4 | - | CASSRRAARSEEQYF | TGTGCCAGCAGCCGCCGGGCAGCGCGATCGGAGGAGCAGTACTTC
- | TRBJ2-7 | TRBV4-1 | - | CASSHGSVEWYEQYF | TGCGCCAGCAGCCATGGTTCGGTAGAGTGGTACGAGCAGTACTTC
- | TRBJ2-4 | TRBV7-2 | - | CASSRGGLDIQYF | TGTGCCAGCTCTCGTGGGGGGTTGGACATTCAGTACTTC